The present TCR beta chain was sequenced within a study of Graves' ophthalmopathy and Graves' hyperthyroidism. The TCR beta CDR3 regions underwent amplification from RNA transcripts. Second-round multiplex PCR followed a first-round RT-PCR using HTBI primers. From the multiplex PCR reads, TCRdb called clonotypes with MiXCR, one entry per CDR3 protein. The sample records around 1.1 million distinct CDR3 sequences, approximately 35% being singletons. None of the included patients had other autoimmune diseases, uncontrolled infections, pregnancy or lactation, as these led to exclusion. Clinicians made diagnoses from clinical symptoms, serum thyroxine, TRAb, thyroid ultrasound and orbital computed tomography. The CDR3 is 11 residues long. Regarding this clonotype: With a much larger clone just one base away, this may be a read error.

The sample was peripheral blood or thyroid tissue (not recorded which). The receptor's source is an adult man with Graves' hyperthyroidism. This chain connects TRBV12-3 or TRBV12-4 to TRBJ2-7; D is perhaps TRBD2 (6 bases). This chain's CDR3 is CASSASAEQHF. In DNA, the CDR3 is TGTGCCAGCAGCGCTAGCGCCGAGCAGCACTTC.